The 12 T cell receptor beta chains listed next were all sequenced from one sample in a study of blood T cell repertoires in COVID-19. Sequenced by immunoSEQ multiplex PCR; TCRdb stores in-frame clones only, minus some. The sample contains about 380,000 clones, more than 75% of which appear only once. Sequenced input: PBMCs or T cells enriched from blood (not recorded which). These receptors all come from a woman between 18 and 29 years old who had recovered from COVID-19.

The chain is built from TRBV6-5 and TRBJ2-3; D remains ambiguous. V lost 2 bases and J lost 2, with 8 bases in between. The CDR3 is 14 amino acids. Germline V CDR1 and CDR2: MNHEY, SVGAGI. The CDR3 is CASSYGLATDTQYF. As DNA, the CDR3 is TGTGCCAGCAGTTACGGCCTGGCCACAGATACGCAGTATTTT.

This clone has just one count. The rearrangement joins TRBV5-1 to TRBJ1-4; D remains unclear. The ends were cut back, 4 bases at V and 0 bases at J, with 19 bases in the middle. From germline, CDR1 is SGHRS and CDR2 YFSETQ. This CDR3 contains 18 residues. The CDR3 DNA follows: TGCGCCAGCAGCCGCGGTGAACAAACTTTTGCAACTAATGAAAAACTGTTTTTT. It encodes CASSRGEQTFATNEKLFF.

This chain uses TRBV7-2 with TRBJ2-5; 8 nucleotides match TRBD2. Germline trimming cut 4 bases from V and 4 bases from J; bases unmatched to any gene: 8. The germline V gene encodes CDR1 SGHTA and CDR2 FQGNSA. This CDR3 region has 15 residues. The CDR3 reads CASSSRVAGSETQYF. CDR3 coding DNA: TGTGCCAGCAGCTCCCGAGTAGCGGGGTCAGAGACCCAGTACTTC.

This clone was detected once. The J gene is TRBJ1-2, the V gene TRBV7-2; a possible D gene is TRBD1 (5 bases). The CDR3 is 15 residues long. Germline CDR1 and CDR2: SGHTA and FQGNSA. With 2 bases removed from V and 6 bases from J, the gap between germline ends came to 16 bases. The CDR3 reads CASSLYSGVADGYTF. As DNA, the CDR3 is TGTGCCAGCAGCTTATATTCGGGGGTCGCAGATGGCTACACCTTC.

This clone was recorded only once. The chain uses TRBV27 and TRBJ2-7, with a weak D call TRBD2 (5 bases). This CDR3 is built from 14 residues. CDR1 is MNHEY, CDR2 SMNVEV, per germline (reference sequence). The V end was cut by 2 bases, the J end by 0 bases, with 8 bases between. The CDR3 nucleotides read TGTGCCAGCAGTTTAAAAGGGAGCTCCTACGAGCAGTACTTC. Translated, it gives CASSLKGSSYEQYF.

The rearrangement links TRBV6-5 to TRBJ2-7; 7 nucleotides line up with TRBD1. Trimming at V came to 6 bases and at J to 6 bases, leaving 8 bases not matched to a gene. CDR3 length: 13 residues. Germline CDR1 MNHEY, CDR2 SVGAGI. CDR3 sequence: CASRDRDRREQYF. The CDR3 region has the DNA TGTGCCAGCAGAGATCGGGACAGACGCGAGCAGTACTTC.

The count of this clone is one. The chain carries TRBV5-8 and TRBJ2-4, with D perhaps matching TRBD1 (5 bases). Trimming shortened V by 0 bases and J by 2 bases, and 9 bases separated the two germline ends. In germline, CDR1 is SGHTS, CDR2 YDEGEE. The CDR3 loop spans 15 amino acids. CDR3 nucleotide sequence: TGTGCCAGCAGCTTGGAGGGGCGGTCCAAAAACATTCAGTACTTC. Translated: CASSLEGRSKNIQYF.

The J gene is TRBJ1-1, the V gene TRBV4-2; D gene unclear. Trimming took 0 bases from V and 2 from J, leaving 10 bases between them. Germline V gives CDR1 LGHNA, CDR2 YNFKEQ. CDR3 size: 15 residues. CDR3 DNA: TGTGCCAGCAGCCAAGAGAGCTACAGAAACACTGAAGCTTTCTTT. Translated, it gives CASSQESYRNTEAFF.

The rearrangement joins TRBV10-3 to TRBJ1-2; TRBD1 matches 8 bases. Germline loops: CDR1 ENHRY, CDR2 SYGVKD. The CDR3 totals 15 residues. The ends lost 0 bases at V and 2 bases at J; junction bases unmatched: 2. CDR3 amino acids: CAISESGQDNYGYTF. CDR3 bases: TGTGCCATCAGTGAGTCGGGACAGGACAACTATGGCTACACCTTC.

The chain uses TRBV6-5 and TRBJ1-3, with D unclear. CDR1 MNHEY and CDR2 SVGAGI come from the germline V gene. This CDR3 is 14 amino acids long. The V gene lost 2 bases and the J gene lost 1 base, with 6 bases spanning the gap. The CDR3 here is CASSYDGSGNTIYF. The DNA for the CDR3 is TGTGCCAGCAGTTACGACGGGTCTGGAAACACCATATATTTT.

The V call is TRBV6-5, the J call TRBJ1-5; D is ambiguous. The CDR3 has 13 amino acids. Per germline, CDR1 MNHEY and CDR2 SVGAGI. V lost 6 bases to trimming and J lost 3 bases, with 9 bases between them. The CDR3 DNA sequence: TGTGCCAGCAGCAACCGGGACAATCAGCCCCAGCATTTT. Translating gives CASSNRDNQPQHF.

This chain connects TRBV5-1 to TRBJ1-1; possibly TRBD1 for D (6 bases). Germline CDR1 SGHRS, CDR2 YFSETQ. This CDR3 has 15 amino acids. V shed 0 bases and J shed 4 bases, with 13 bases lying between them. CDR3 region: CASSLDGGPGTEAFF. In nucleotides, the CDR3 is TGCGCCAGCAGCTTGGACGGGGGGCCCGGCACTGAAGCTTTCTTT.